Below, one TCR beta chain is given with its context. Sequencing was performed with immunoSEQ multiplex PCR; in TCRdb, only in-frame clones are kept and a portion is missing. The table has under 200,000 clones, 70% to 90% seen once; the top ten hold around a fifth. This sample is part of a study of blood T cell repertoires in COVID-19. Study background: Samples representing acute and convalescent COVID-19 were sourced from the United States, Italy and Spain.

The germline V and J ends were trimmed by 3 bases and 10 bases, with 10 bases remaining between them. From germline, CDR1 is LGHDT and CDR2 YNNKEL (reference sequence). The CDR3 runs to 12 residues. The source is a man between 60 and 75 years old with active or convalescent COVID-19. Sequences were obtained from peripheral blood. This chain joins TRBV3-1 (or the pseudogene TRBV3-2) and TRBJ1-5, with D tentatively TRBD1 (5 bases). CDR3 bases: TGTGCCAGCAGCCAGCAGGGACTTCCCCAGCATTTT. Translating gives CASSQQGLPQHF.